What follows is one TCR beta chain and its context. Using a J-beta primer mix together with a sample-barcoded 5' primer, a second PCR was run for roughly 6 to 12 cycles. TCRdb used MiXCR to reprocess the 5' RACE reads, holding one entry per CDR3 protein. The table shows over 500,000 distinct CDR3 sequences, with over 40% occurring only once. The sample originates from a study of blood T cells in healthy people across ages. CDR1 and CDR2 (germline): WNHNN, SYGVQD (reference sequence). J gave up 12 bases and V 0 bases, and 6 bases lay outside the gene matches. There are 14 residues in the CDR3. The chain carries TRBV10-1 and TRBJ2-1; TRBD2 agrees at 9 bases. This clonotype was obtained from an elderly woman in good health. The sequenced material came from blood. CDR3 protein: CASSESGAGGRQFF. CDR3 DNA: TGCGCCAGCAGTGAGTCAGGAGCGGGAGGACGGCAGTTCTTC.